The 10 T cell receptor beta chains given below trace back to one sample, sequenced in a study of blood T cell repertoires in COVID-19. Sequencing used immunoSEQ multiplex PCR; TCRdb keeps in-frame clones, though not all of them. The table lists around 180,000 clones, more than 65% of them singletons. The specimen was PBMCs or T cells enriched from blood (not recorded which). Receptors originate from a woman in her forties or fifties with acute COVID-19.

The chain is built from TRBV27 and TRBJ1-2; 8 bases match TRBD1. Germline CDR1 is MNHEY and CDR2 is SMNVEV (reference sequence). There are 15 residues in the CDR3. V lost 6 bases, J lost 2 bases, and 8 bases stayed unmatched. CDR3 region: CASRTGAGGNYGYTF. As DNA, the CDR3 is TGTGCCAGCAGGACTGGGGCAGGGGGCAACTATGGCTACACCTTC.

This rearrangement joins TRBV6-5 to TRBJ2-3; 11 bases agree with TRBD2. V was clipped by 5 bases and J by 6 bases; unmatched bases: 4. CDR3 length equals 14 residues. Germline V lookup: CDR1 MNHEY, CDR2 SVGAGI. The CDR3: CASSRSGGADTQYF. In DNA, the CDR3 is TGTGCCAGCAGTCGTAGCGGGGGGGCGGATACGCAGTATTTT.

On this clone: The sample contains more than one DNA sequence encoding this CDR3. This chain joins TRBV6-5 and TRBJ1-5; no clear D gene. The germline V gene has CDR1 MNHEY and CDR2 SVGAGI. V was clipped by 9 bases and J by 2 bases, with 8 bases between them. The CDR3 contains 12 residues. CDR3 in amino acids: CASKRGNQPQHF. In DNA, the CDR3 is TGTGCCAGTAAGAGGGGCAATCAGCCCCAGCATTTT.

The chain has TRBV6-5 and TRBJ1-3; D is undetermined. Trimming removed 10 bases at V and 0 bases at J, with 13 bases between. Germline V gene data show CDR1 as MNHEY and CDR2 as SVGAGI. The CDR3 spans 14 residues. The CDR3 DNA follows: TGTGCCACATCAAGGACTAACTCTGGAAACACCATATATTTT. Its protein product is CATSRTNSGNTIYF.

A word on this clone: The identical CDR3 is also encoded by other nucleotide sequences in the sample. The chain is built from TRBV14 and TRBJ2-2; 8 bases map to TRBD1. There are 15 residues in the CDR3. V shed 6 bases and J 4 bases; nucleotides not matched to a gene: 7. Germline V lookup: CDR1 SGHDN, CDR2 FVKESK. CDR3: CASSRGQGITGELFF. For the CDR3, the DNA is TGTGCCAGCAGTAGAGGACAGGGTATCACCGGGGAGCTGTTTTTT.

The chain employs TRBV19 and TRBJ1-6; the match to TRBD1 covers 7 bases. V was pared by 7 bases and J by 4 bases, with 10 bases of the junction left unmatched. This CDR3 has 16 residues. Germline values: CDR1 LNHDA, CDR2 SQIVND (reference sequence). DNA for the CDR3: TGTGCCAGTAAGGATCGACAGGGAATTTATAATTCACCCCTCCACTTT. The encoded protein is CASKDRQGIYNSPLHF.

CDR3 sequence (DNA): TGTGCCAGCAGTTTAATCCGGGGAAATGAAAAACTGTTTTTT. Translated, it gives CASSLIRGNEKLFF. The chain couples TRBV28 to TRBJ1-4, with unresolved D. This CDR3 spans 14 amino acids. V lost 2 bases and J 5 bases, leaving 9 bases between the germline ends. The V gene's germline CDR1 is MDHEN and CDR2 SYDVKM. The full variable domain, with the rest looked up from reference TRBV28 and TRBJ1-4, is DVKVTQSSRYLVKRTGEKVFLECVQDMDHENMFWYRQDPGLGLRLIYFSYDVKMKEKGDIPEGYSVSREKKERFSLILESASTNQTSMYLCASSLIRGNEKLFFGSGTQLSVL.

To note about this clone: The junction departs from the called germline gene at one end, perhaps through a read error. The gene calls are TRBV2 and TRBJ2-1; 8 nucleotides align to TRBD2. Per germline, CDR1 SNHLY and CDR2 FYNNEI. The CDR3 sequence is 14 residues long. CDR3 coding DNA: TGTGTCAGCGGGGCGGGGGGCTCCTACAATGAGCAGTTCTTC. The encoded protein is CVSGAGGSYNEQFF.

This CDR3 is CASSGDRAYQPQHF. The CDR3 coding sequence is TGTGCCAGCAGTGGGGACAGGGCCTATCAGCCCCAGCATTTT. V is TRBV2 and J is TRBJ1-5, with 9 bases fitting TRBD1. After removal of 4 bases from V and 5 bases from J, the junction contained 3 bases not matched to a gene. The V gene's germline CDR1 is SNHLY and CDR2 FYNNEI. The CDR3 runs 14 residues.

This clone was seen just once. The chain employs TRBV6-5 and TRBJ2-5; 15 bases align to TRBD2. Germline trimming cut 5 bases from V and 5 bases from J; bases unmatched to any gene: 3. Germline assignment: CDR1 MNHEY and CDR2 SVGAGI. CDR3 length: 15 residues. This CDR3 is CASSRTSGGGETQYF. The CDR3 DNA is TGTGCCAGCAGTCGGACTAGCGGGGGGGGCGAGACCCAGTACTTC.